This T cell receptor beta chain emerged from a study of T-cell memory formation after mild COVID-19. V was cut by 4 bases and J by 1 base, with 16 bases left in between. Looked up from germline, CDR1 is DFQATT and CDR2 is SNEGSKA (reference sequence). The length of the CDR3 is 15 residues. TCRdb analysed the 5' RACE reads with MiXCR anew, one entry per CDR3 protein. Here the sample spans about 90,000 distinct CDR3 sequences, over 12% being singletons. This clonotype was seen a few times. What it binds is unknown. Findings and caveats of the study: Some clones that responded were present in memory (sampled pre-infection), which suggests cross-reactive memory joined. A balance of CD4 and CD8 characterized clones contracting day 15 to 85, whereas later expanders leaned CD4+.

The origin of this receptor is a man aged 18 to 29 who had mild COVID-19 (a few samples of this study predate the infection). Cell type and time point are not known. The genes are TRBV20-1 and TRBJ2-5; D is ambiguous. Material for sequencing was PBMCs or a T cell subset sorted from them (not recorded which). The CDR3 nucleotides are TGCAGTGCTAAGAGTAGTGCGGTGCCCCAAGAGACCCAGTACTTC. It codes for CSAKSSAVPQETQYF.